This entry describes one T cell receptor (beta chain). Its antigen is unidentified. This sample is drawn from a study of siplizumab effects on memory and regulatory T cells. Study-wide points: Under siplizumab, an average about 70% of mappable alloreactive CD4+ clones were Treg-derived, compared with approximately 30% in controls. Alloreactive sequences tracing back to unstimulated CD4+ memory cells fell significantly with siplizumab. Suppression by proliferating Tregs derived from siplizumab cultures was not verified.

CDR1 SGDLS and CDR2 YYNGEE come from the germline V gene. CDR3 length: 15 amino acids. Trimming cost V 0 bases and J 4 bases, with 8 bases left between them. TCRdb's table, derived via immunoSEQ multiplex PCR, lists solely in-frame clones and lacks some. The sample includes approximately 120,000 clones, roughly 93% of them seen just once. This TCR derives from a human donor in good health. The source material was non-Treg CD4+ T cells sorted from blood. V is TRBV9 and J is TRBJ1-6; possibly TRBD1 for D (5 bases). The CDR3 DNA sequence: TGTGCCAGCAGCGTAGATCGGACATATAATTCACCCCTCCACTTT. It yields the protein CASSVDRTYNSPLHF.